What follows describes a single TCR beta chain. Its target is not known. The record originates from a study of graft-versus-host responses after intestinal transplantation. General study results and limits: After transplant, early declines in HvG clones were associated with peak levels of circulating GvH clones.

Trimming took off 1 base at V and 7 bases at J, with 13 bases between the two ends. Germline assignment: CDR1 SEHNR and CDR2 FQNEAQ (reference sequence). The CDR3 has 14 amino acids. Assay used: immunoSEQ multiplex PCR; TCRdb lists only in-frame clones, some missing. This sample yields roughly 120,000 clones, of which about 93% are seen a single time; approximately 0.49% belongs to the top ten. This chain connects TRBV7-9 to TRBJ1-2; a possible D gene is TRBD1 (5 bases). The sequencing here drew on unstimulated CD8+ T cells sorted from spleen or lymph node cells, taken before intestinal transplant. The clonotype originates from a human donor who received an intestinal transplant. The CDR3 region is CASSLVTAWGGYTF. In DNA, the CDR3 is TGTGCCAGCAGCTTAGTGACAGCGTGGGGTGGCTACACCTTC.